The sequence of this T cell receptor (beta chain) was determined in a study of T cells in Graves' hyperthyroidism and ophthalmopathy. The germline gives CDR1 DFQATT, CDR2 SNEGSKA (reference sequence). With V trimmed by 0 bases and J by 3 bases, 6 bases remained unmatched. The CDR3 length is 15 residues. It was RNA transcripts that yielded the amplified TCR beta CDR3 regions. During a first-round RT-PCR of the TCR CDR3, the HTBI primer set was used. TCRdb itself ran the multiplex PCR reads through MiXCR, one entry per CDR3 protein. The sample consists of some 500,000 distinct CDR3 sequences, around 15% of them appearing once. In this sample, this clonotype turned up a few times.

The source of this sequence is a woman between 18 and 30 years old with Graves' hyperthyroidism. The V call is TRBV20-1, the J call TRBJ2-3; 7 nucleotides align to TRBD1. Sequenced material: blood. The DNA for the CDR3 is TGCAGTGCTAGAGATCTGGCAGGGGGAACAGATACGCAGTATTTT. Its protein is CSARDLAGGTDTQYF.